This TCR beta chain was identified in a study of OX40 agonist ivuxolimab in advanced cancers. Here immunoSEQ multiplex PCR was the method, and the copy in TCRdb shows in-frame clones only, minus some. This table holds approximately 54,000 clones, 65% to 85% found once. From germline, CDR1 is SGHRS and CDR2 YFSETQ. The CDR3 runs to 15 residues. Trimming took 2 bases from V and 2 from J, leaving 13 bases between them. The V call is TRBV5-1, the J call TRBJ1-1, with a tentative D call TRBD1 (5 bases). The sequencing used CD4+ or CD8+ T cells sorted from blood, collected in a trial of the OX40 agonist ivuxolimab. This clonotype was sampled from an adult with an advanced solid tumor such as melanoma, head and neck, liver or kidney cancer. The CDR3 here is CASSLTGALNTEAFF. CDR3 in DNA: TGCGCCAGCAGCTTAACCGGGGCCCTAAACACTGAAGCTTTCTTT.